A single sample is the source of the 20 T cell receptor beta chains below, sequenced in a study of T cell responses to AZD1222 COVID-19 vaccine. The repertoire was sequenced with immunoSEQ multiplex PCR; TCRdb's copy has only in-frame clones and lacks some. The sample contains over 120,000 clones, 80% to 95% of which appear only once. The sequenced sample was peripheral blood, obtained on day 0 of AZD1222 vaccination. The receptor source for this set is an adult in good health.

This rearrangement joins TRBV12-3 or TRBV12-4 to TRBJ2-3; D unresolved. The CDR3 contains 13 residues. Trimming stripped 3 bases from V and 2 bases from J, with 6 bases between. This chain's CDR3 is CASSFGSTDTQYF. CDR3 DNA sequence: TGTGCCAGCAGTTTTGGCTCCACAGATACGCAGTATTTT.

This chain links TRBV19 with TRBJ1-1; D unclear. V was clipped by 6 bases and J by 3 bases, with 11 bases between them. The CDR3 has 13 amino acids. CDR1 and CDR2 (germline): LNHDA, SQIVND (reference sequence). In DNA, the CDR3 is TGTGCCAGTAGCCCGGACCGTGACACTGAAGCTTTCTTT. It encodes CASSPDRDTEAFF. Drawing the rest from reference TRBV19 and TRBJ1-1, the complete variable domain is DGGITQSPKYLFRKEGQNVTLSCEQNLNHDAMYWYRQDPGQGLRLIYYSQIVNDFQKGDIAEGYSVSREKKESFPLTVTSAQKNPTAFYLCASSPDRDTEAFFGQGTRLTVV.

This clone has just one count. This chain joins TRBV9 and TRBJ1-5; tentative D call: TRBD1 (5 bases). Germline V lookup: CDR1 SGDLS, CDR2 YYNGEE. Trimming left V 4 bases short and J 5 bases short, with 13 bases between. This CDR3 is 14 amino acids long. The CDR3 loop is CASSPGRGDQPQHF. DNA of the CDR3: TGTGCCAGCAGCCCCGGAAGGGGAGATCAGCCCCAGCATTTT.

The chain recombines TRBV7-2 with TRBJ1-2, with D hard to call. CDR3 length equals 15 residues. The germline CDR1 and CDR2 sequences are SGHTA and FQGNSA. The ends were cut back, 5 bases at V and 8 bases at J, with 21 bases in the middle. This chain's CDR3 is CASSPFRASSVGYTF. For the CDR3, the DNA is TGTGCCAGCAGCCCTTTTAGGGCGTCCTCGGTAGGCTACACCTTC.

This clone was observed a single time. The chain carries TRBV5-1 and TRBJ2-7; 7 bases fit TRBD2. Germline V CDR1 and CDR2: SGHRS, YFSETQ. Germline trimming cut 7 bases from V and 7 bases from J; bases unmatched to any gene: 20. This CDR3 is 16 amino acids long. The CDR3 here is CASALLLRTRSGEQYF. Written as DNA, the CDR3 is TGCGCCAGCGCGCTTCTCCTTCGGACTAGGTCGGGAGAGCAGTACTTC. Supplemented by reference TRBV5-1 and TRBJ2-7, the full variable domain reads KAGVTQTPRYLIKTRGQQVTLSCSPISGHRSVSWYQQTPGQGLQFLFEYFSETQRNKGNFPGRFSGRQFSNSRSEMNVSTLELGDSALYLCASALLLRTRSGEQYFGPGTRLTVT.

This chain joins TRBV5-1 and TRBJ2-1; 9 nucleotides match TRBD1. The CDR3 is made up of 17 amino acids. With V trimmed by 2 bases and J by 6 bases, 12 bases remained unmatched. CDR1 and CDR2 (germline): SGHRS, YFSETQ. The CDR3 DNA is TGCGCCAGCAGCTTCACAGGGGGCTTAAACTCAGGCAATGAGCAGTTCTTC. Protein sequence: CASSFTGGLNSGNEQFF.

The genes are TRBV6-5 and TRBJ1-6; D is unresolved. V gave up 6 bases and J gave up 6 bases, with 15 bases separating them. The CDR3 covers 15 residues. Germline V gene sequence: CDR1 MNHEY, CDR2 SVGAGI. In DNA form, the CDR3 reads TGTGCCAGCAGAGTCGATTTAGATGGTAATTCACCCCTCCACTTT. Its protein product is CASRVDLDGNSPLHF.

This chain uses TRBV18 with TRBJ1-5; D is ambiguous. The germline gives CDR1 KGHSH, CDR2 LQKENI. With 2 bases removed from V and 5 bases from J, the gap between germline ends came to 19 bases. The CDR3 has 17 residues. The DNA for the CDR3 is TGTGCCAGCTCACCATTTATTCTAGATAAGTCGGATCAGCCCCAGCATTTT. Protein: CASSPFILDKSDQPQHF. Together with reference TRBV18 and TRBJ1-5, the CDR3 gives the full variable domain: NAGVMQNPRHLVRRRGQEARLRCSPMKGHSHVYWYRQLPEEGLKFMVYLQKENIIDESGMPKERFSAEFPKEGPSILRIQQVVRGDSAAYFCASSPFILDKSDQPQHFGDGTRLSIL.

In DNA, the CDR3 is TGTGCCAGCAGCCCTGGATCCTACAATGAGCAGTTCTTC. Translating gives CASSPGSYNEQFF. This chain joins TRBV3-1 (or the pseudogene TRBV3-2) and TRBJ2-1, with no clear D. Germline values: CDR1 LGHDT, CDR2 YNNKEL (reference sequence). The CDR3 loop spans 13 amino acids. V lost 4 bases to trimming and J lost 1 base, with 5 bases between them.

This sequence joins TRBV19 and TRBJ2-1; 9 bases match TRBD2. The V segment lost 1 base and the J segment 6 bases; nucleotides outside the gene matches: 4. The CDR3 totals 15 residues. Germline CDR1 LNHDA, CDR2 SQIVND (reference sequence). CDR3 loop: CASSIVAGVANEQFF. Here the CDR3 DNA reads TGTGCCAGTAGTATAGTAGCGGGGGTGGCCAATGAGCAGTTCTTC. Variable domain in full (rest from reference TRBV19 and TRBJ2-1): DGGITQSPKYLFRKEGQNVTLSCEQNLNHDAMYWYRQDPGQGLRLIYYSQIVNDFQKGDIAEGYSVSREKKESFPLTVTSAQKNPTAFYLCASSIVAGVANEQFFGPGTRLTVL.

The chain links TRBV20-1 to TRBJ2-7; 13 bases align to TRBD2. Germline-derived CDR1 and CDR2 are DFQATT and SNEGSKA (reference sequence). The CDR3 has 16 amino acids. V trimming: 3 bases; J trimming: 4 bases; junction bases outside the gene matches: 9. CDR3 bases: TGCAGTGCTAGTGACGTTAGGACTAGCGGGGGTTACGAGCAGTACTTC. Its translation: CSASDVRTSGGYEQYF.

This clone showed up just once. V usage is TRBV30 and J usage is TRBJ1-6; D is undetermined. Germline CDR1 and CDR2: GTSNPN and SVGIG (reference sequence). V lost 1 base to trimming and J lost 9 bases, with 13 bases between them. The CDR3 is 14 residues long. For the CDR3, the DNA is TGTGCCTGGAGTGAGGGATTGGGGATTTCACCCCTCCACTTT. Translation gives CAWSEGLGISPLHF.

The CDR3 sequence is CASSPRERGTYEQYF. The CDR3 nucleotides are TGTGCCAGCAGCCCCAGGGAGAGGGGCACCTACGAGCAGTACTTC. The chain combines TRBV5-4 with TRBJ2-7; tentatively, D is TRBD1 or TRBD2 (5 bases each). CDR3 length equals 15 residues. Trimming cost V 4 bases and J 2 bases, with 16 bases left between them. Per the germline V gene, CDR1 is SGHNT and CDR2 is YYREEE (reference sequence).

The chain is built from TRBV5-4 and TRBJ1-2; D gene uncertain. From germline, CDR1 is SGHNT and CDR2 YYREEE (reference sequence). The CDR3 is 15 amino acids. V was trimmed by 4 bases and J by 1 base, leaving 14 bases between them. In nucleotides, the CDR3 is TGTGCCAGCAGCCACCGGTCAGGTCTTAACTATGGCTACACCTTC. This translates into CASSHRSGLNYGYTF.

The V gene is TRBV27, the J gene TRBJ2-1, with 9 bases fitting TRBD1. Germline CDR1 MNHEY, CDR2 SMNVEV (reference sequence). Trimming took 4 bases from V and 6 from J; bases not matched to a gene: 7. The CDR3 is 15 amino acids. CDR3 DNA sequence: TGTGCCAGCAGTTCATCCGGACAGGGGTCCAATGAGCAGTTCTTC. It codes for CASSSSGQGSNEQFF.

The V gene is TRBV28, the J gene TRBJ1-2, with 10 bases aligning to TRBD1. V was clipped by 5 bases and J by 3 bases; unmatched bases: 6. The CDR3 has 15 residues. CDR1 is MDHEN and CDR2 is SYDVKM in the germline V gene. DNA for the CDR3: TGTGCCAGCAGTCTGACAGGGGGCGCGGACTATGGCTACACCTTC. Encoded protein: CASSLTGGADYGYTF.

In DNA, the CDR3 is TGTGCCAGCAGCCCTGCCCCGGACACTGAAGCTTTCTTT. This encodes CASSPAPDTEAFF. The rearrangement links TRBV11-3 to TRBJ1-1; the D is unclear. Deletions cut 5 bases from V and 3 bases from J, with 10 bases between. CDR1 is SGHNT, CDR2 YENEEA, per germline. The CDR3 runs to 13 residues.

V and J are TRBV28 and TRBJ1-1; 7 bases are shared with TRBD1. V shed 1 base and J 5 bases; nucleotides not matched to a gene: 7. The V gene's germline CDR1 is MDHEN and CDR2 SYDVKM. The CDR3 runs 15 residues. The CDR3, as DNA: TGTGCCAGCAGTTTATTGTACAGGGGAAGGACTGAAGCTTTCTTT. Amino acids: CASSLLYRGRTEAFF.

The genes are TRBV5-4 and TRBJ2-3, with 7 bases aligning to TRBD1. Losses at the gene ends were 5 bases for V and 4 bases for J; bases not matched to a gene: 7. The CDR3 totals 14 residues. Germline loops: CDR1 SGHNT, CDR2 YYREEE (reference sequence). The CDR3 DNA reads TGTGCCAGCAGACCTGACAGGGTGGCAGATACGCAGTATTTT. Amino acids: CASRPDRVADTQYF.

This chain links TRBV15 with TRBJ1-2; the match to TRBD1 covers 8 bases. With 2 bases clipped from V and 8 bases from J, the junction kept 7 bases outside the gene matches. The CDR3 length is 14 residues. Per the germline V gene, CDR1 is LNHNV and CDR2 is YYDKDF (reference sequence). The DNA for the CDR3 is TGTGCCACCAGCAGACCGACAGGGGTGAGCGGCTACACCTTC. Amino acid sequence: CATSRPTGVSGYTF.